This entry lists 30 T cell receptor beta chains sequenced from one sample in a study of shared clonotypes between healthy human individuals. The protocol was immunoSEQ multiplex PCR, while the TCRdb copy is restricted to in-frame clones and leaves out a portion. The table has fewer than 3 million clones, about nine tenths seen once; the top ten hold 0.37%. The specimen sequenced was naive CD4+ T cells from PBMCs. Subset reported: CD45RA+ positively selected. These receptors all come from a man aged 18 to 30 in good health. Some clones in this sample may be carry-over from other donors' samples.

The chain has TRBV18 and TRBJ2-5, with D tentatively TRBD2 (6 bases). V dropped 1 base and J dropped 5 bases, with 20 bases sitting between them. The CDR3 covers 17 residues. Germline-derived CDR1 and CDR2 are KGHSH and LQKENI. CDR3: CASSPLIPGLQTETQYF. CDR3 bases: TGTGCCAGCTCACCACTAATTCCGGGACTCCAGACGGAGACCCAGTACTTC.

The chain links TRBV29-1 to TRBJ2-1, with D unclear. V was pared by 3 bases and J by 6 bases, with 9 bases between. The CDR3 has 12 amino acids. Germline V lookup: CDR1 SQVTM, CDR2 ANQGSEA. The CDR3 region has the DNA TGCAGCGTTGATGGTTTAGGCAATGAGCAGTTCTTC. Translation: CSVDGLGNEQFF.

The V gene is TRBV18, the J gene TRBJ2-2, with TRBD2 as a possible D gene (7 bases). CDR1 is KGHSH, CDR2 LQKENI, per germline. Trimming left V 8 bases short and J 2 bases short, with 12 bases between. The length of the CDR3 is 14 residues. For the CDR3, the DNA is TGTGCCAGCGCGGGGGCTAGTAACACCGGGGAGCTGTTTTTT. Translating gives CASAGASNTGELFF. The full variable domain, completed using reference TRBV18 and TRBJ2-2, is NAGVMQNPRHLVRRRGQEARLRCSPMKGHSHVYWYRQLPEEGLKFMVYLQKENIIDESGMPKERFSAEFPKEGPSILRIQQVVRGDSAAYFCASAGASNTGELFFGEGSRLTVL.

This chain connects TRBV11-3 to TRBJ2-1; D possibly corresponds to TRBD2 (6 bases). Looked up from germline, CDR1 is SGHNT and CDR2 is YENEEA. The germline V and J ends were trimmed by 6 bases and 8 bases, with 11 bases remaining between them. The CDR3 has 12 residues. CDR3 in amino acids: CASSPGTDEQFF. Here the CDR3 DNA reads TGTGCCAGCAGTCCAGGGACTGATGAGCAGTTCTTC.

The rearrangement uses TRBV5-1 and TRBJ2-5, with D tentatively TRBD1 (6 bases). V lost 0 bases and J 4 bases, leaving 16 bases between the germline ends. The CDR3 extends over 16 amino acids. CDR1 SGHRS and CDR2 YFSETQ come from the germline V gene. CDR3 sequence reads: CASSLADSPSGETQYF. Here the CDR3 DNA reads TGCGCCAGCAGCTTGGCGGACAGTCCTTCGGGAGAGACCCAGTACTTC.

This clone is a singleton in its sample. The V and J genes are TRBV7-3 and TRBJ1-1; 9 bases match TRBD1. V shed 5 bases, J shed 8 bases, and the junction held 3 bases outside the gene matches. Germline CDR1 is SGHTA and CDR2 is FQGTGA. This CDR3 region has 12 residues. The DNA for the CDR3 is TGTGCCAGCAGCCGCGGACAGGGGGAAGCTTTCTTT. Translation: CASSRGQGEAFF.

This clone was detected only once. The chain recombines TRBV5-1 with TRBJ1-3, with D maybe TRBD1 (5 bases). From germline, CDR1 is SGHRS and CDR2 YFSETQ. There are 16 residues in the CDR3. V lost 2 bases, J lost 0 bases, and 12 bases lay in between. CDR3 loop: CASSLTGTNSGNTIYF. CDR3 nucleotide sequence: TGCGCCAGCAGCTTAACCGGGACCAACTCTGGAAACACCATATATTTT.

The rearrangement joins TRBV19 to TRBJ2-4; D possibly matches TRBD1 or TRBD2 (5 bases each). This CDR3 region has 15 residues. V lost 2 bases and J 8 bases, leaving 16 bases between the germline ends. In germline, CDR1 is LNHDA, CDR2 SQIVND (reference sequence). CDR3 coding DNA: TGTGCCAGTAGTATATCCGGGACCTCGATGGACATTCAGTACTTC. Translation: CASSISGTSMDIQYF. The whole variable domain, remainder taken from reference TRBV19 and TRBJ2-4, is DGGITQSPKYLFRKEGQNVTLSCEQNLNHDAMYWYRQDPGQGLRLIYYSQIVNDFQKGDIAEGYSVSREKKESFPLTVTSAQKNPTAFYLCASSISGTSMDIQYFGAGTRLSVL.

The J gene is TRBJ1-5, the V gene TRBV5-5; tentative D call: TRBD1 (6 bases). CDR3 size: 16 residues. CDR1 SGHKS and CDR2 YYEKEE come from the germline V gene (reference sequence). V lost 0 bases and J 0 bases, leaving 10 bases between the germline ends. The CDR3 reads CASSLDRVYSNQPQHF. CDR3 nucleotide sequence: TGTGCCAGCAGCTTGGACAGGGTTTATAGCAATCAGCCCCAGCATTTT.

The chain recombines TRBV4-1 with TRBJ2-2; D perhaps matches TRBD2 (6 bases). Per the germline V gene, CDR1 is MGHRA and CDR2 is YSYEKL. V lost 1 base, J lost 3 bases, and 18 bases lay in between. The CDR3 covers 18 residues. The CDR3, as DNA: TGCGCCAGCAGCCAAGGAGGGGCTAGGGCGGGATACACCGGGGAGCTGTTTTTT. It codes for CASSQGGARAGYTGELFF.

The chain uses TRBV11-2 and TRBJ2-5, with D possibly being TRBD1 (5 bases). Germline V gives CDR1 SGHAT, CDR2 FQNNGV. This CDR3 is built from 15 residues. V was trimmed by 4 bases and J by 1 base, leaving 13 bases between them. CDR3 amino acids: CASSSMTEIQETQYF. CDR3 sequence (DNA): TGTGCCAGCAGCTCCATGACAGAAATCCAAGAGACCCAGTACTTC.

This clone is a singleton in its sample. The J gene is TRBJ2-2, the V gene TRBV5-8; TRBD1 is a possible D gene (6 bases). V lost 4 bases to trimming and J lost 4 bases, with 11 bases between them. Germline V gene data show CDR1 as SGHTS and CDR2 as YDEGEE. This CDR3 spans 14 amino acids. CDR3 loop: CASSRLTGTGELFF. The CDR3 nucleotides are TGTGCCAGCAGCCGATTGACAGGCACCGGGGAGCTGTTTTTT.

The rearrangement links TRBV6-1 to TRBJ2-2; D might be TRBD1 or TRBD2, each matching 6 bases. The CDR3 contains 14 residues. V lost 8 bases and J lost 6, with 16 bases in between. Germline CDR1 and CDR2: MNHNS and SASEGT. The CDR3 sequence: CASRGGFAAGELFF. CDR3 nucleotide sequence: TGTGCCAGCCGAGGGGGGTTCGCCGCCGGGGAGCTGTTTTTT.

The V call is TRBV10-3, the J call TRBJ2-7, with 10 bases lining up with TRBD1. V dropped 6 bases and J dropped 7; count of bases not matched to a gene: 21. The germline V gene has CDR1 ENHRY and CDR2 SYGVKD. The CDR3 is 18 residues long. CDR3 loop: CAIRPGQGTSQVGGEQYF. CDR3 bases: TGTGCCATCAGGCCGGGACAGGGGACCTCCCAAGTAGGGGGTGAGCAGTACTTC.

The chain employs TRBV6-1 and TRBJ1-2; TRBD1 matches at 7 bases. The CDR3 has 14 residues. The V gene's germline CDR1 is MNHNS and CDR2 SASEGT. With V trimmed by 6 bases and J by 4 bases, 8 bases remained unmatched. CDR3 residues: CASSEGGQLYGYTF. Here the CDR3 DNA reads TGTGCCAGCAGCGAGGGGGGACAGCTCTATGGCTACACCTTC.

Comments on this clone: The sample has other DNA sequences that encode this CDR3 too. The J gene is TRBJ2-2, the V gene TRBV5-1, with 8 bases aligning to TRBD1. Germline values: CDR1 SGHRS, CDR2 YFSETQ. With V trimmed by 4 bases and J by 1 base, 3 bases remained unmatched. The CDR3 covers 15 residues. DNA for the CDR3: TGCGCCAGCAGCCTAGGACAGGGGAACACCGGGGAGCTGTTTTTT. Protein sequence: CASSLGQGNTGELFF.

The gene calls are TRBV19 and TRBJ1-5; 9 bases align to TRBD1. The length of the CDR3 is 13 residues. Germline values: CDR1 LNHDA, CDR2 SQIVND (reference sequence). Trimming cost V 5 bases and J 7 bases; bases outside gene matches: 3. CDR3 region: CASSLDRGQPQHF. The CDR3 nucleotides are TGTGCCAGTAGTCTCGACAGGGGGCAGCCCCAGCATTTT.

A word on this clone: The same CDR3 also results from other DNA sequences found in this sample. J is TRBJ1-5 and V is TRBV6-1, with D maybe TRBD1 (5 bases). CDR3 size: 14 residues. Trimming removed 3 bases from V and 7 bases from J, with 13 bases in between. The germline CDR1 and CDR2 sequences are MNHNS and SASEGT. This CDR3 reads CASSEVRGFQPQHF. CDR3 sequence (DNA): TGTGCCAGCAGTGAGGTAAGGGGATTCCAGCCCCAGCATTTT.

V and J are TRBV27 and TRBJ2-7; no clear D gene. There are 13 residues in the CDR3. Germline lookup yields CDR1 MNHEY and CDR2 SMNVEV (reference sequence). The germline V and J ends were trimmed by 5 bases and 0 bases, with 8 bases remaining between them. DNA for the CDR3: TGTGCCAGCAGTAGGGCAGACTCCTACGAGCAGTACTTC. As protein: CASSRADSYEQYF.

V usage is TRBV30 and J usage is TRBJ1-1; D unresolved. The CDR3 has 12 amino acids. The germline CDR1 and CDR2 sequences are GTSNPN and SVGIG (reference sequence). The V and J ends lost 2 bases and 8 bases respectively, with 12 bases between them. CDR3 bases: TGTGCCTGGAGTCCCCAACCCCGAGAAGCTTTCTTT. Residues: CAWSPQPREAFF.

The chain employs TRBV9 and TRBJ2-7; TRBD1 agrees at 7 bases. The CDR3 length is 16 residues. Trimming removed 0 bases from V and 4 bases from J; junction bases left unmatched: 10. Germline V CDR1 and CDR2: SGDLS, YYNGEE. Written as DNA, the CDR3 is TGTGCCAGCAGCGTAGGGGTCGGGCAGGGGGTTTACGAGCAGTACTTC. Amino acid sequence: CASSVGVGQGVYEQYF.

V usage is TRBV7-3 and J usage is TRBJ2-1; weak D call: TRBD2 (6 bases). Germline CDR1 reads SGHTA; CDR2 reads FQGTGA. The CDR3 loop spans 16 amino acids. V was clipped by 5 bases and J by 2 bases, with 16 bases between them. CDR3 in DNA: TGTGCCAGCAGCGTAGGAGGCGGGATCGCCTACAATGAGCAGTTCTTC. Translated, it gives CASSVGGGIAYNEQFF.

The chain carries TRBV28 and TRBJ2-7; D could derive from TRBD1 or TRBD2 (6 bases each). Germline V gene data show CDR1 as MDHEN and CDR2 as SYDVKM. Trimming shortened V by 2 bases and J by 5 bases, and 13 bases separated the two germline ends. This CDR3 is built from 14 residues. CDR3 sequence: CASSLRLGGHEQYF. The CDR3 DNA reads TGTGCCAGCAGTTTACGACTGGGGGGCCACGAGCAGTACTTC. Combining the CDR3 with reference TRBV28 and TRBJ2-7 gives the whole variable domain DVKVTQSSRYLVKRTGEKVFLECVQDMDHENMFWYRQDPGLGLRLIYFSYDVKMKEKGDIPEGYSVSREKKERFSLILESASTNQTSMYLCASSLRLGGHEQYFGPGTRLTVT.

This chain links TRBV19 with TRBJ2-5; 10 nucleotides line up with TRBD2. CDR3 length: 16 amino acids. CDR1 and CDR2 from the germline V gene are LNHDA and SQIVND (reference sequence). The V segment lost 11 bases and the J segment 3 bases; nucleotides outside the gene matches: 15. The DNA of the CDR3 is TGTGCCGATAAAGGCGCTAGCGGGAGATTGGAAGAGACCCAGTACTTC. This encodes CADKGASGRLEETQYF. Full variable domain (missing parts from reference TRBV19 and TRBJ2-5): DGGITQSPKYLFRKEGQNVTLSCEQNLNHDAMYWYRQDPGQGLRLIYYSQIVNDFQKGDIAEGYSVSREKKESFPLTVTSAQKNPTAFYLCADKGASGRLEETQYFGPGTRLLVL.

This clone has a handful of counts. The V and J genes are TRBV6-5 and TRBJ1-1; possibly TRBD1 for D (6 bases). Germline lookup yields CDR1 MNHEY and CDR2 SVGAGI. This CDR3 contains 13 residues. V was pared by 6 bases and J by 0 bases, with 8 bases between. In DNA, the CDR3 is TGTGCCAGCAGGAACAGGGTGAACACTGAAGCTTTCTTT. This gives the protein CASRNRVNTEAFF.

The V and J genes are TRBV29-1 and TRBJ2-1; D is undetermined. The CDR3 contains 14 residues. The ends were cut back, 2 bases at V and 0 bases at J, with 8 bases in the middle. Germline CDR1 reads SQVTM; CDR2 reads ANQGSEA. The CDR3 DNA reads TGCAGCGTTGAAAGCAGCTACTCCTACAATGAGCAGTTCTTC. Its protein product is CSVESSYSYNEQFF.

This clone has just one count. The CDR3 protein is CASSPRWDQGLTGELFF. The CDR3 coding sequence is TGTGCCAGCAGCCCTAGGTGGGACCAGGGTTTAACCGGGGAGCTGTTTTTT. V usage is TRBV9 and J usage is TRBJ2-2, with D perhaps matching TRBD1 or TRBD2 (5 bases each). V was cut by 4 bases and J by 5 bases, with 21 bases left in between. The CDR3 consists of 17 residues. CDR1 is SGDLS, CDR2 YYNGEE, per germline. Based on the CDR3 plus reference TRBV9 and TRBJ2-2, the full variable domain is DSGVTQTPKHLITATGQRVTLRCSPRSGDLSVYWYQQSLDQGLQFLIQYYNGEERAKGNILERFSAQQFPDLHSELNLSSLELGDSALYFCASSPRWDQGLTGELFFGEGSRLTVL.

V usage is TRBV18 and J usage is TRBJ1-2; no reliable D call. Trimming removed 2 bases at V and 4 bases at J, with 11 bases between. The germline gives CDR1 KGHSH, CDR2 LQKENI. The length of the CDR3 is 14 residues. The DNA for the CDR3 is TGTGCCAGCTCACCAACGACCCTGAGCTATGGCTACACCTTC. Protein product: CASSPTTLSYGYTF.

The chain couples TRBV5-4 to TRBJ2-2; 9 nucleotides line up with TRBD1. The CDR3 runs to 16 residues. V was clipped by 4 bases and J by 4 bases; unmatched bases: 8. Germline assignment: CDR1 SGHNT and CDR2 YYREEE (reference sequence). The DNA of the CDR3 is TGTGCCAGCAGCCTGGGACAGGGTAGTAGCACCGGGGAGCTGTTTTTT. It is translated as CASSLGQGSSTGELFF. The full variable domain, in which reference TRBV5-4 and TRBJ2-2 provide the parts outside the CDR3, is ETGVTQSPTHLIKTRGQQVTLRCSSQSGHNTVSWYQQALGQGPQFIFQYYREEENGRGNFPPRFSGLQFPNYSSELNVNALELDDSALYLCASSLGQGSSTGELFFGEGSRLTVL.

This clone has just a few counts. Other nucleotide sequences from this sample produce the same CDR3. This chain joins TRBV18 and TRBJ2-5; D is unclear. The ends were cut back, 3 bases at V and 0 bases at J, with 2 bases in the middle. CDR3 length equals 12 residues. CDR1 and CDR2 (germline): KGHSH, LQKENI. CDR3 coding DNA: TGTGCCAGCTCACCCGACCAAGAGACCCAGTACTTC. This translates into CASSPDQETQYF.